The 8 T cell receptor beta chains below were found in one sample sequenced in a study of OX40 agonist ivuxolimab in advanced cancers. Profiling relied on immunoSEQ multiplex PCR, and the TCRdb table lists in-frame clones only, not all of them. The sample has about 79,000 clones, just over 85% seen once. This specimen was CD4+ or CD8+ T cells sorted from blood, taken in a trial of the OX40 agonist ivuxolimab. These receptors came from an adult with an advanced solid tumor such as melanoma, head and neck, liver or kidney cancer.

The genes are TRBV5-6 and TRBJ1-2; D is possibly TRBD1 (6 bases). This CDR3 contains 14 residues. The germline V gene encodes CDR1 SGHDT and CDR2 YYEEEE. The V gene lost 0 bases and the J gene lost 8 bases, with 14 bases spanning the gap. CDR3 sequence: CASSLAGGGGGYTF. In DNA form, the CDR3 reads TGTGCCAGCAGCTTGGCGGGGGGCGGAGGAGGCTACACCTTC.

V usage is TRBV28 and J usage is TRBJ1-4, with 8 bases aligning to TRBD1. Germline V gives CDR1 MDHEN, CDR2 SYDVKM. With 4 bases clipped from V and 7 bases from J, the junction kept 8 bases outside the gene matches. This CDR3 contains 15 residues. In DNA, the CDR3 is TGTGCCAGCAGTTCCAGGGGGCGCATTGGTGAAAAACTGTTTTTT. Protein: CASSSRGRIGEKLFF.

The chain links TRBV5-1 to TRBJ1-2; maybe TRBD1 (5 bases). V was pared by 4 bases and J by 0 bases, with 7 bases between. The CDR3 spans 13 residues. Germline V CDR1 and CDR2: SGHRS, YFSETQ. The CDR3 protein is CASSATANYGYTF. Here the CDR3 DNA reads TGCGCCAGCAGCGCGACAGCTAACTATGGCTACACCTTC.

This clone was detected only a few times. The V and J genes are TRBV2 and TRBJ1-2; D gene unclear. V was shortened by 7 bases and J by 2 bases, with 8 bases between the two germline ends. The CDR3 contains 12 residues. Germline V gene lookup returns CDR1 SNHLY and CDR2 FYNNEI. The CDR3 DNA reads as TGTGCCAGCAAACTGGAAAACTATGGCTACACCTTC. Protein product: CASKLENYGYTF. Full variable domain (missing parts from reference TRBV2 and TRBJ1-2): EPEVTQTPSHQVTQMGQEVILRCVPISNHLYFYWYRQILGQKVEFLVSFYNNEISEKSEIFDDQFSVERPDGSNFTLKIRSTKLEDSAMYFCASKLENYGYTFGSGTRLTVV.

The V call is TRBV5-1, the J call TRBJ2-1; weak D call: TRBD2 (5 bases). Germline CDR1 SGHRS, CDR2 YFSETQ. The V gene lost 5 bases and the J gene lost 4 bases, with 16 bases spanning the gap. There are 15 residues in the CDR3. The CDR3: CASSQTKPNYNEQFF. The CDR3 bases are TGCGCCAGCAGTCAGACTAAGCCCAATTACAATGAGCAGTTCTTC.

The CDR3 coding sequence is TGTGCCAGCAGTTACGCAACAGGGGGTTCCGGAAACACCATATATTTT. It translates to CASSYATGGSGNTIYF. This rearrangement joins TRBV6-5 to TRBJ1-3, with 8 positions matching TRBD1. Trimming took 2 bases from V and 4 from J; bases not matched to a gene: 7. Germline CDR1 is MNHEY and CDR2 is SVGAGI. The CDR3 loop spans 16 amino acids.

The rearrangement links TRBV15 to TRBJ1-2; no firm D call. Trimming left V 0 bases short and J 3 bases short, with 2 bases between. This CDR3 has 12 residues. The germline V gene encodes CDR1 LNHNV and CDR2 YYDKDF (reference sequence). The CDR3 sequence: CATSRDYYGYTF. For the CDR3, the DNA is TGTGCCACCAGCAGAGATTACTATGGCTACACCTTC.

This clone was seen a single time. CDR3 sequence (DNA): TGTGCCAGCAGTTCGACGAAGCGGGAGGGCACAGATACGCAGTATTTT. Its translation: CASSSTKREGTDTQYF. V gene TRBV27 combines with J gene TRBJ2-3; 9 bases agree with TRBD2. The J segment lost 1 base and the V segment lost 4 bases, leaving 6 bases of the junction unmatched. Germline-derived CDR1 and CDR2 are MNHEY and SMNVEV (reference sequence). This CDR3 is built from 16 residues.